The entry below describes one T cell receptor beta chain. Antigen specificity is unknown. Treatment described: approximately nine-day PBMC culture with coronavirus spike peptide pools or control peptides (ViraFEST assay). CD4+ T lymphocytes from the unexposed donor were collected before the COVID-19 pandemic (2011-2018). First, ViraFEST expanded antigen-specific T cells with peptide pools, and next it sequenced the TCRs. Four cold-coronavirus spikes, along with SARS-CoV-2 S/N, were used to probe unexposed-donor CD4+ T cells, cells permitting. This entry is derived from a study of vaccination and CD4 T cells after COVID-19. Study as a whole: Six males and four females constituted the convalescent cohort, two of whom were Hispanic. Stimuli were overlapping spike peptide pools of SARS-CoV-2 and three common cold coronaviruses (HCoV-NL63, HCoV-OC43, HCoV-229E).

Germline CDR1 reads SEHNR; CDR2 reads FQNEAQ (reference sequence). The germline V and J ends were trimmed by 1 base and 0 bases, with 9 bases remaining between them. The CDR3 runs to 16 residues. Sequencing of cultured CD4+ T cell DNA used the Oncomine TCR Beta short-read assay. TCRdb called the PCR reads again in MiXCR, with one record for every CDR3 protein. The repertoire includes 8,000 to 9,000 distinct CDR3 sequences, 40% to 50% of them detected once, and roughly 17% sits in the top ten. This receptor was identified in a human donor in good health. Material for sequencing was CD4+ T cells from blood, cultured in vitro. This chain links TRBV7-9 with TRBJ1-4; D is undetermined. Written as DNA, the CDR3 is TGTGCCAGCAGCTTAGGCCTAGGCGCAACTAATGAAAAACTGTTTTTT. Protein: CASSLGLGATNEKLFF.